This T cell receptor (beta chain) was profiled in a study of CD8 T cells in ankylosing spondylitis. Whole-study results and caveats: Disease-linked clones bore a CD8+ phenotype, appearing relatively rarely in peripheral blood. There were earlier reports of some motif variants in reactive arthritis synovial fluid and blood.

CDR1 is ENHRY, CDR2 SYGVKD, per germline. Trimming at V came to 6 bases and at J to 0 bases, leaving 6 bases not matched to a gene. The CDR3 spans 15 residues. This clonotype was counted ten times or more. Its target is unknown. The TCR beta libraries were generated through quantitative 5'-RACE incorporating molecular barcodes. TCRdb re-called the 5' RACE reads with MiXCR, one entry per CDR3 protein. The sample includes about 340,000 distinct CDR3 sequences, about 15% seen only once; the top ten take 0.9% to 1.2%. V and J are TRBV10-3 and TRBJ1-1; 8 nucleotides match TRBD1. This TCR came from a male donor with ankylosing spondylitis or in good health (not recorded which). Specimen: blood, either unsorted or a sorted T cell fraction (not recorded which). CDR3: CAIRPGGNMNTEAFF. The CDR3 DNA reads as TGTGCCATCAGACCAGGGGGCAACATGAACACTGAAGCTTTCTTT.